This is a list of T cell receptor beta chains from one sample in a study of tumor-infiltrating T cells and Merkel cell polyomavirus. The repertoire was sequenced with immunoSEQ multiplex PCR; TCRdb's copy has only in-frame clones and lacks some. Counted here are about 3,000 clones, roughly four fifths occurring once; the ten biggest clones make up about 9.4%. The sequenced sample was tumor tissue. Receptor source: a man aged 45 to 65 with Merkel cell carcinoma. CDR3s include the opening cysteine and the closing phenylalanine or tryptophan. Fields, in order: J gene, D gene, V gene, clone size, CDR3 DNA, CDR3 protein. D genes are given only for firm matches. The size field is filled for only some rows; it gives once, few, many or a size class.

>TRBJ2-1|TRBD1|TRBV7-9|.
TGTGCCAGCAGTCCCGGACAGGTCAATGAGCAGTTCTTC
CASSPGQVNEQFF
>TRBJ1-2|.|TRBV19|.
TGTGCCAGTAGTATCTCAGGGGAGCTTGGCTACACCTTC
CASSISGELGYTF
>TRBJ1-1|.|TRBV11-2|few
TGTGCCAGCAGCTTATCGAGAGCCTTGGCTTTCTTT
CASSLSRALAFF
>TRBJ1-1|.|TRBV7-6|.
TGTGCCAGCAGCTTGACAGGCCCCCAAGCTTTCTTT
CASSLTGPQAFF
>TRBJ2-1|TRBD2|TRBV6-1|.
TGTGCCAGCAGTGAACTGGGACTAGCGGCTCCCTTTGATGAGCAGTTCTTC
CASSELGLAAPFDEQFF
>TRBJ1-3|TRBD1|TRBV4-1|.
TGCGCCAGCAGCCTTGTCGCCGGGACAGGGCTACTCTCTGGAAACACCATATATTTT
CASSLVAGTGLLSGNTIYF
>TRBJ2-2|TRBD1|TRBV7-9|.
TGTGCCAGCAGCGAAGTCAGGGGGATCACCGGGGAGCTGTTTTTT
CASSEVRGITGELFF
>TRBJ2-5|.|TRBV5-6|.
TGTGCCAGCAGCTTTGGGGGGAGGGAGACCCAGTACTTC
CASSFGGRETQYF
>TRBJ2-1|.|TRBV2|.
TGTGCCAGCCTTTTTACAACTAGCTCCTACAATGAGCAGTTCTTC
CASLFTTSSYNEQFF
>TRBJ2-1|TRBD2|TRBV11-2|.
TGTGCCAGCAGCTTAAAGTGGCGCGGGGGTACGAGCTCCTACAATGAGCAGTTCTTC
CASSLKWRGGTSSYNEQFF
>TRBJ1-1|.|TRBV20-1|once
TGCAGTGCAAGCACCCCCACTGAAGCTTTCTTT
CSASTPTEAFF
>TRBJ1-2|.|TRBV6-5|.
TGTGCCAGCAGTGCCCAAGGGGGGGCCCGCGGTGGCTACACCTTC
CASSAQGGARGGYTF
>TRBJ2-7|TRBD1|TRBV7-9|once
TGTGCCAGCAGCTCGGGACAGTTAAACTACGAGCAGTACTTC
CASSSGQLNYEQYF
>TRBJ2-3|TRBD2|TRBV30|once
TGTGCCTGGAGTGTGGGTAGCGGGGCCACAGATACGCAGTATTTT
CAWSVGSGATDTQYF
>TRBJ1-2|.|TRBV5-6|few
TGTGCCAGCGGACTTAGCGGCCGGTTCTATGGCTACACCTTC
CASGLSGRFYGYTF
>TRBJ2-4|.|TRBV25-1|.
TGTGCCAGCAGTGTAGGGAGTGGCATTCAGTACTTC
CASSVGSGIQYF
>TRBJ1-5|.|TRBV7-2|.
TGTGCCAGCAGCTCGAGAAGGATCTGGGACACGAATCAGCCCCAGCATTTT
CASSSRRIWDTNQPQHF
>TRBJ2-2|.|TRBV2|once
TGTGCCAGCAGCAGAACAGTGAACACCGGGGAGCTGTTTTTT
CASSRTVNTGELFF
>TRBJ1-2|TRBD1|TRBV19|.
TGTGCCAGTAGTATCCGCCGGACAGGGGGTGCCTATGGCTACACCTTC
CASSIRRTGGAYGYTF
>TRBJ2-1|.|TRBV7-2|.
TGTGCCAGCAGCTCAGTCCGGGACTCCTACAATGAGCAGTTCTTC
CASSSVRDSYNEQFF
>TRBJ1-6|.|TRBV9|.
TGTGCCAGCAGCGTAGGCGGGAGCTCCTATAATTCACCCCTCCACTTT
CASSVGGSSYNSPLHF